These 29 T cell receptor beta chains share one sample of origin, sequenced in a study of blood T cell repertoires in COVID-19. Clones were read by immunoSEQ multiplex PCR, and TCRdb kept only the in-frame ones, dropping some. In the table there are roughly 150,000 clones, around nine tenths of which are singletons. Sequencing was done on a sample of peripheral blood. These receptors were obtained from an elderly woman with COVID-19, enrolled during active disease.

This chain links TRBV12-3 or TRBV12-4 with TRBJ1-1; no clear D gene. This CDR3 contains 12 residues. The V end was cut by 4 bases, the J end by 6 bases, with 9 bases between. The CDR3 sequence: CASSYMSPEAFF. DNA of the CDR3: TGTGCCAGCAGTTACATGTCCCCTGAAGCTTTCTTT.

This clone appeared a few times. This CDR3 is CASSIRPGQGKSTEAFF. The CDR3, as DNA: TGTGCCAGTAGTATTCGACCGGGACAGGGTAAGAGTACTGAAGCTTTCTTT. The chain has TRBV19 and TRBJ1-1; 9 nucleotides match TRBD1. This CDR3 has 17 residues. The V gene's germline CDR1 is LNHDA and CDR2 SQIVND (reference sequence). With 3 bases clipped from V and 5 bases from J, the junction kept 13 bases outside the gene matches.

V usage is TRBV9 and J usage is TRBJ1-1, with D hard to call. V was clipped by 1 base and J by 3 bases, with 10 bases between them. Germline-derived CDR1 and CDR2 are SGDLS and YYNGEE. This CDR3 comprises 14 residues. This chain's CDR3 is CASSVKSLDTEAFF. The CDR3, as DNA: TGTGCCAGCAGCGTAAAGTCACTGGACACTGAAGCTTTCTTT.

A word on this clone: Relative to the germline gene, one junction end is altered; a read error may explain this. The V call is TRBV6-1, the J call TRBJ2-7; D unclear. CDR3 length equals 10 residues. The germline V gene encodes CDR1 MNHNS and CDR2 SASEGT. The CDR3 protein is CASSEGVFLF. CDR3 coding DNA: TGTGCCAGCAGTGAAGGAGTCTTCCTCTTC.

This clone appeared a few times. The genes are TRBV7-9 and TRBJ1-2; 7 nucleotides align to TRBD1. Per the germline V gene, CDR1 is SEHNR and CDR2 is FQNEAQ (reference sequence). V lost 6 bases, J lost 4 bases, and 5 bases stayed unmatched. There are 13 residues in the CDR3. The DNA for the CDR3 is TGTGCCAGCAGTCAGCAGGGGGGCTATGGCTACACCTTC. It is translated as CASSQQGGYGYTF.

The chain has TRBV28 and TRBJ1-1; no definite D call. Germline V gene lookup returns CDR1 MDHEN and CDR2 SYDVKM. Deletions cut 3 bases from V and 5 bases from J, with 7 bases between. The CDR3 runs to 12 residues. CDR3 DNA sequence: TGTGCCAGCAGTTTCCGTAGAACTGAAGCTTTCTTT. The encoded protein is CASSFRRTEAFF. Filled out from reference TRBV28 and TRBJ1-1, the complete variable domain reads DVKVTQSSRYLVKRTGEKVFLECVQDMDHENMFWYRQDPGLGLRLIYFSYDVKMKEKGDIPEGYSVSREKKERFSLILESASTNQTSMYLCASSFRRTEAFFGQGTRLTVV.

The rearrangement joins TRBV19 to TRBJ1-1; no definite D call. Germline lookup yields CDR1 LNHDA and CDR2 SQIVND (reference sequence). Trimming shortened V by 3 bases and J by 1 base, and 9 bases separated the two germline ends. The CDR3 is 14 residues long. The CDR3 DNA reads TGTGCCAGTAGTATCTTTACTTCGAACACTGAAGCTTTCTTT. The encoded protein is CASSIFTSNTEAFF.

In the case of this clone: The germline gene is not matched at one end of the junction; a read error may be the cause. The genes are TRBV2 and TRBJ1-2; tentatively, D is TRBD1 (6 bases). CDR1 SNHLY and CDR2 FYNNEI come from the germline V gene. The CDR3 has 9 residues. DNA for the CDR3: TGTGCCAGCACCACAGGGCAGGCCTTC. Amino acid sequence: CASTTGQAF.

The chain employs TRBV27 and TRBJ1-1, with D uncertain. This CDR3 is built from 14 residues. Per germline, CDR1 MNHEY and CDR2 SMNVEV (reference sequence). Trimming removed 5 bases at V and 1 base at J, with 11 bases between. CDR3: CASSPLAANTEAFF. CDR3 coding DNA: TGTGCCAGCAGTCCCCTGGCTGCGAACACTGAAGCTTTCTTT.

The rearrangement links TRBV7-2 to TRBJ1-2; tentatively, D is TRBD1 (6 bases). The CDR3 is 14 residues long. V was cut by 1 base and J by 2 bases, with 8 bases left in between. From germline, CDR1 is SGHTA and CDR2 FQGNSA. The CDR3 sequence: CASSLGTENYGYTF. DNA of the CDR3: TGTGCCAGCAGCTTAGGGACAGAGAACTATGGCTACACCTTC.

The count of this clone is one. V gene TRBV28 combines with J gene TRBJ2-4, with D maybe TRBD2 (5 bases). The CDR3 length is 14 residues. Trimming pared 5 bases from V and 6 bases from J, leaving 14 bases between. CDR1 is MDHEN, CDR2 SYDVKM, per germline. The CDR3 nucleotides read TGTGCCAGCAGTCCCCCGAGGGAGATAAACATTCAGTACTTC. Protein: CASSPPREINIQYF. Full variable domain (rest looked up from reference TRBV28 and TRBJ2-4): DVKVTQSSRYLVKRTGEKVFLECVQDMDHENMFWYRQDPGLGLRLIYFSYDVKMKEKGDIPEGYSVSREKKERFSLILESASTNQTSMYLCASSPPREINIQYFGAGTRLSVL.

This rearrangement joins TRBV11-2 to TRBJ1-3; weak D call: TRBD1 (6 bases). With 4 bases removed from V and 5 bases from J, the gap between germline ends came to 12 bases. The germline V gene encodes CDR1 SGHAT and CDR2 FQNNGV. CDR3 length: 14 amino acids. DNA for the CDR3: TGTGCCAGCAGCTCTACAGGGCAAAGAAACACCATATATTTT. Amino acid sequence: CASSSTGQRNTIYF.

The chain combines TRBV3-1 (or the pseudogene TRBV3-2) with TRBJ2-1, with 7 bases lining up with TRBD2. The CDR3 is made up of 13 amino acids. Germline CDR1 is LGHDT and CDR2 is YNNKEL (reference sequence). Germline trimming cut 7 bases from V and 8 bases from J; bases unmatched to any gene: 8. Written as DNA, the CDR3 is TGTGCCAGCAAGCCTAAACTAGCGCATGAGCAGTTCTTC. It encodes CASKPKLAHEQFF.

CDR3 in DNA: TGTGCCAGCAGGCCTACAGGGGTCGCTGAAGCTTTCTTT. This gives the protein CASRPTGVAEAFF. The chain combines TRBV7-2 with TRBJ1-1; 7 positions match TRBD1. Germline V gene sequence: CDR1 SGHTA, CDR2 FQGNSA. V lost 6 bases and J lost 6; bases outside the gene matches: 7. This CDR3 is 13 amino acids long.

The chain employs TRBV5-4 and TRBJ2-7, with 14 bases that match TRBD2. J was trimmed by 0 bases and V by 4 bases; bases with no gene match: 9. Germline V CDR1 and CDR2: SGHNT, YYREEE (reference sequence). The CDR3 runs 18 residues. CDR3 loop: CASSQTRGTSGSSYEQYF. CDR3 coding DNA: TGTGCCAGCAGCCAAACTAGAGGGACTAGCGGGAGCTCCTACGAGCAGTACTTC.

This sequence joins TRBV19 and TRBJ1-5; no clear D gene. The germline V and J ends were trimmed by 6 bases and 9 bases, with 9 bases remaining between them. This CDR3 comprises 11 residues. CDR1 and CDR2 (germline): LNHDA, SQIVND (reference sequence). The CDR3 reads CASRTSGPQHF. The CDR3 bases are TGTGCCAGTAGAACTTCTGGGCCCCAGCATTTT.

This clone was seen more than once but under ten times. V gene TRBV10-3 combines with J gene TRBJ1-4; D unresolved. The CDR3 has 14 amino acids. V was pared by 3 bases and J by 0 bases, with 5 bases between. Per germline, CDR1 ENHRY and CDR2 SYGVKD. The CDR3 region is CAISDTSTNEKLFF. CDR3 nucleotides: TGTGCCATCAGTGACACTTCAACTAATGAAAAACTGTTTTTT.

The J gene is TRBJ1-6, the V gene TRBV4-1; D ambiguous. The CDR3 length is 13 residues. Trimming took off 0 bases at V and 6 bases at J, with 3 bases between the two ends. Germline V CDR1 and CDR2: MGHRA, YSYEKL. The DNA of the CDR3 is TGCGCCAGCAGCCAAGAGAGTAATTCACCCCTCCACTTT. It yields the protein CASSQESNSPLHF.

The CDR3 bases are TGTGCCAGCAGTTTAGCCGGAGGAGGTGAAGCTTTCTTT. As protein: CASSLAGGGEAFF. V is TRBV12-3 or TRBV12-4 and J is TRBJ1-1, with D unresolved. The CDR3 contains 13 residues. Trimming left V 0 bases short and J 7 bases short, with 9 bases between.

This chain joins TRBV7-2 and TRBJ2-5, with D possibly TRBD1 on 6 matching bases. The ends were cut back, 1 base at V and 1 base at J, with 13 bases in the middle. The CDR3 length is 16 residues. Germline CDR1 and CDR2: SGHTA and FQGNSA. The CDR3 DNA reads TGTGCCAGCAGCTTAGTTCAGGGGATGATCCAAGAGACCCAGTACTTC. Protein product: CASSLVQGMIQETQYF. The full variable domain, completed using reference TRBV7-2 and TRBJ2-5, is GAGVSQSPSNKVTEKGKDVELRCDPISGHTALYWYRQSLGQGLEFLIYFQGNSAPDKSGLPSDRFSAERTGGSVSTLTIQRTQQEDSAVYLCASSLVQGMIQETQYFGPGTRLLVL.

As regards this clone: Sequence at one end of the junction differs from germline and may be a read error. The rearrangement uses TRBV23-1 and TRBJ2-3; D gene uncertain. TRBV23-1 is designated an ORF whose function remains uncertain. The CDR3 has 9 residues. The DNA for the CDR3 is TGCGCCAGCAGTTATAGCACTCATTTT. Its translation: CASSYSTHF.

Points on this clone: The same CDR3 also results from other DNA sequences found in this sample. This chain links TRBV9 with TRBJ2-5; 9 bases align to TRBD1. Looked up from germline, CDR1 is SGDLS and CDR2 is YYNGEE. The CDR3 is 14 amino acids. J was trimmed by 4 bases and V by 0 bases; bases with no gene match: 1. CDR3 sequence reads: CASSVGQGGETQYF. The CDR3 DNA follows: TGTGCCAGCAGCGTAGGACAGGGGGGAGAGACCCAGTACTTC.

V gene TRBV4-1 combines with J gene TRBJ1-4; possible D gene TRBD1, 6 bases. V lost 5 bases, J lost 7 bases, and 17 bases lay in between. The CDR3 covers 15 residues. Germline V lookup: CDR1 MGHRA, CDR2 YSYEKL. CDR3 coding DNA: TGCGCCAGCAGCGGGACCGGGACACCTCTTGAAAAACTGTTTTTT. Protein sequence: CASSGTGTPLEKLFF.

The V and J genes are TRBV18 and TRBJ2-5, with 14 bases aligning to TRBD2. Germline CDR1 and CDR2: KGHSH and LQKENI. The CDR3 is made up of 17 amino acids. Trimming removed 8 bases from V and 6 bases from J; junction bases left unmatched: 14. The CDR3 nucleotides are TGTGCCAGCAATGCAGAGAGCGGACTAGCGGGGGGAAAGACCCAGTACTTC. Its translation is CASNAESGLAGGKTQYF.

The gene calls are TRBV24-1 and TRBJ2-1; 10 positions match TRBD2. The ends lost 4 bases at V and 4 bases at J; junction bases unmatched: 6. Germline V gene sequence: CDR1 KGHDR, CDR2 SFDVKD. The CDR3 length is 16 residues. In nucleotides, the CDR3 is TGTGCCACCAGTGACTCAGGACTAGCGGCTTACAATGAGCAGTTCTTC. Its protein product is CATSDSGLAAYNEQFF.

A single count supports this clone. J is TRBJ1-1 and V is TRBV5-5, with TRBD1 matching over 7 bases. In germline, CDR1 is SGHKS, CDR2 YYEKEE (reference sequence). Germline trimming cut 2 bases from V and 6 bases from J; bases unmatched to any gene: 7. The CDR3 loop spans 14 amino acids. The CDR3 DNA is TGTGCCAGCAGCTTACGACAGGGACGGGCTGAAGCTTTCTTT. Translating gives CASSLRQGRAEAFF.

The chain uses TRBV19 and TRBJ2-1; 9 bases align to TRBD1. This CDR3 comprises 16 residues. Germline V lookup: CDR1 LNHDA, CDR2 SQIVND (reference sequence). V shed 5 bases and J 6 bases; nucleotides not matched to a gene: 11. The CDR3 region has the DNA TGTGCCAGTAGTCCCCCCGGGACAGGGATCCCCAATGAGCAGTTCTTC. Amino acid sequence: CASSPPGTGIPNEQFF.

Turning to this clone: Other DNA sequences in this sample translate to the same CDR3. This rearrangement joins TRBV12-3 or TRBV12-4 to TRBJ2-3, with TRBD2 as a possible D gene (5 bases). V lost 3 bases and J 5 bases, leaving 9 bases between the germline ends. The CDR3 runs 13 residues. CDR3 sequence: CASSFRGLDTQYF. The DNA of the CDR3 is TGTGCCAGCAGTTTTCGGGGTTTAGATACGCAGTATTTT.

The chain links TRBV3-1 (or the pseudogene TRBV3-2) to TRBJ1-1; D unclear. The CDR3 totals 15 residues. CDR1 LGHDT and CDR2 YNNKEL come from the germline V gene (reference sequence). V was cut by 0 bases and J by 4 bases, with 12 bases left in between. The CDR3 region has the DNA TGTGCCAGCAGCCAAGACTTCCCTACAGTCACTGAAGCTTTCTTT. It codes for CASSQDFPTVTEAFF.